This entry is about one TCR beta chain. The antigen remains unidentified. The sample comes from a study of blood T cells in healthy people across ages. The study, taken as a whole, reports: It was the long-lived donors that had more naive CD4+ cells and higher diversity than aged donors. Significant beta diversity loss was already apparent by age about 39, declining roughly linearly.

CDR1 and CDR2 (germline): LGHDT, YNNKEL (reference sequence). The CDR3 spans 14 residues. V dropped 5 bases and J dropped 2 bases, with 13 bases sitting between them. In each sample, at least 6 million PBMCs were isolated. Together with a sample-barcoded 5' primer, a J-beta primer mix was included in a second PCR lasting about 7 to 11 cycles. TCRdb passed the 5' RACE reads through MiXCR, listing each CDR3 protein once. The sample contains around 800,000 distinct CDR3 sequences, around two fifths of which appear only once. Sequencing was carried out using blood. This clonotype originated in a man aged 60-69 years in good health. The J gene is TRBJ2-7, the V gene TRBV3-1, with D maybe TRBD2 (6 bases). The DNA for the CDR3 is TGTGCCAGCAGCACCATGGGAGGTCCCTACGAGCAGTACTTC. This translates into CASSTMGGPYEQYF.